The rows below give T cell receptor beta chains drawn from one sample of a study of human T cells and chemical hapten exposure. TCRdb re-derived calls from the RACE reads in MiXCR, one entry per CDR3 protein. The table includes 95,000 to 150,000 distinct CDR3 sequences, roughly 15% detected once. Sequences were derived from whole blood, sampled in connection with sensitization to the hapten diphenylcyclopropenone (DPC). Every receptor here comes from a man between 18 and 35 years old with alopecia areata. Some clones in this sample may be carry-over from other donors' samples. CDR3s include the opening cysteine and the closing phenylalanine or tryptophan. A D gene is named only where the DNA matches it firmly. Clone size is not always given. Where it is, it says once, few, many or a class for expanded clones.

abundance	d_gene	v_gene	j_gene	CDR3nt	CDR3aa
-	-	TRBV12-3/TRBV12-4	TRBJ2-2	TGTGCCAGCGTCAGGACGAACACCGGGGAGCTGTTTTTT	CASVRTNTGELFF
-	-	TRBV10-2	TRBJ1-1	TGCGCCAGCAGTGGAGTGACAAACACTGAAGCTTTCTTT	CASSGVTNTEAFF
-	-	TRBV5-1	TRBJ2-2	TGCGCCAGCAGCTTGGGACAGAACCTCAACACCGGGGAGCTGTTTTTT	CASSLGQNLNTGELFF
-	TRBD2	TRBV6-4	TRBJ2-3	TGTGCCAGCAGTGGGACTAGCGGGGCAGATACGCAGTATTTT	CASSGTSGADTQYF
-	TRBD2	TRBV6-2/TRBV6-3	TRBJ2-7	TGTGCCAGCAGTTACGTCGGCGGGGGAAGCTACGAGCAGTACTTC	CASSYVGGGSYEQYF
few	-	TRBV5-1	TRBJ2-6	TGCGCCAGCAGAAGCGGGGCCAACGTCCTGACTTTC	CASRSGANVLTF
-	-	TRBV24-1	TRBJ2-5	TGTGCCACCAGTGATTCGGGACGTGTCCAAGAGACCCAGTACTTC	CATSDSGRVQETQYF
once	-	TRBV27	TRBJ1-4	TGTGCCAGCAGGCGGGACGGAACTAATGAAAAACTGTTTTTT	CASRRDGTNEKLFF
-	TRBD1	TRBV7-2	TRBJ2-2	TGTGCCAGCAGCTCCCGGGACAGGGCCGCCGGGGAGCTGTTTTTT	CASSSRDRAAGELFF
-	-	TRBV4-3	TRBJ2-3	TGCGCCAGCAGCCAGAGGGTAGCCCAAGATACGCAGTATTTT	CASSQRVAQDTQYF
few	TRBD1	TRBV12-3/TRBV12-4	TRBJ1-1	TGTGCCAGCAACACGGGACAGGGAAACACTGAAGCTTTCTTT	CASNTGQGNTEAFF
few	TRBD2	TRBV20-1	TRBJ2-3	TGCAGTGCCATGACTAGCGGGGGCACAGATACGCAGTATTTT	CSAMTSGGTDTQYF
few	-	TRBV4-3	TRBJ1-5	TGCGCCAGCAGCCAAGATAGGGGAGTGGGAAATCAGCCCCAGCATTTT	CASSQDRGVGNQPQHF
few	-	TRBV27	TRBJ2-2	TGTGCCAGCAGCCGTGGACAGACGAACACCGGGGAGCTGTTTTTT	CASSRGQTNTGELFF
few	TRBD2	TRBV2	TRBJ2-7	TGTGCCAGCAGTGTCGTGGGGGGGTCGACCTACGAGCAGTACTTC	CASSVVGGSTYEQYF
few	TRBD2	TRBV7-6	TRBJ2-2	TGTGCCAGCAGCAACCGCGGACTAGCGAACACCGGGGAGCTGTTTTTT	CASSNRGLANTGELFF
few	TRBD1	TRBV7-6	TRBJ2-3	TGTGCCAGCAGCTTCTCCGGGACAGACACAGATACGCAGTATTTT	CASSFSGTDTDTQYF
many	-	TRBV29-1	TRBJ2-3	TGCAGCGTCCTCAGGGGTTCTCGCACAGATACGCAGTATTTT	CSVLRGSRTDTQYF
few	-	TRBV28	TRBJ1-5	TGTGCCAGCGGGCAGCCCCAGCATTTT	CASGQPQHF
-	TRBD1	TRBV19	TRBJ1-2	TGTGCCAGTAGTACCCGGGACAGTGCTTTGGATGGCTACACCTTC	CASSTRDSALDGYTF
few	-	TRBV29-1	TRBJ2-5	TGCAGCGTTGAGGGGAGACAGGACCAAGAGACCCAGTACTTC	CSVEGRQDQETQYF
many	-	TRBV7-6	TRBJ2-1	TGTGCCAGCAGCTTCAGGGCCAGACCCTACAATGAGCAGTTCTTC	CASSFRARPYNEQFF
many	-	TRBV7-8	TRBJ1-3	TGTGCCAGCAGCCTGAGGGGAAACACCATATATTTT	CASSLRGNTIYF
-	-	TRBV28	TRBJ1-5	TGTGCCAGCACAATCGCCCCGGGGGCAGTCGGCAATCAGCCCCAGCATTTT	CASTIAPGAVGNQPQHF
few	-	TRBV20-1	TRBJ1-5	TGCAGTGGTCGCCAGCCCCAGCATTTT	CSGRQPQHF
-	-	TRBV7-8	TRBJ1-6	TGTGCCAGCAGCCGTCCGGATAATTCACCCCTCCACTTT	CASSRPDNSPLHF
once	TRBD2	TRBV6-2/TRBV6-3	TRBJ2-1	TGTGCCAGCAGTTTGGGTCGAGGACTAGCTGGGAATGAGCAGTTCTTC	CASSLGRGLAGNEQFF
few	TRBD2	TRBV20-1	TRBJ2-3	TGCAGTGCTGCCCAGACTAGCGGGGGGCGAGGAGATACGCAGTATTTT	CSAAQTSGGRGDTQYF
-	-	TRBV12-3/TRBV12-4	TRBJ1-1	TGTGCCAGCAGTCCTGAGACAAGGAACACTGAAGCTTTCTTT	CASSPETRNTEAFF
many	-	TRBV4-2	TRBJ2-3	TGTGCCAGCAGCCAAAAGTCTACAGGGTCGACCGATACGCAGTATTTT	CASSQKSTGSTDTQYF
-	-	TRBV29-1	TRBJ1-1	TGCAGCGTTGGGGCCCCCATGAACACTGAAGCTTTCTTT	CSVGAPMNTEAFF
-	-	TRBV4-1	TRBJ2-7	TGCGCCAGCAGCCACTTGGGATCCTACGAGCAGTACTTC	CASSHLGSYEQYF
many	-	TRBV7-8	TRBJ1-6	TGTGCCAGCAGCTTAGCAAGGCTCCGATCACCCCTCCACTTT	CASSLARLRSPLHF
many	TRBD1	TRBV7-9	TRBJ1-2	TGTGCCAGCAGCTGGGGACAGGGGCTTGGCTACACCTTC	CASSWGQGLGYTF
-	TRBD2	TRBV2	TRBJ2-1	TGTGCCAGCCAACCCCTAGCGGTAGTTAATGAGCAGTTCTTC	CASQPLAVVNEQFF
few	-	TRBV20-1	TRBJ2-3	TGCAGTGCTCTCTGGGTTAGTGCAGATACGCAGTATTTT	CSALWVSADTQYF
-	-	TRBV9	TRBJ2-5	TGTGCCAGCAGCGTAGGAACAGATCGGTACCAAGAGACCCAGTACTTC	CASSVGTDRYQETQYF
few	TRBD1	TRBV2	TRBJ2-1	TGTGCCAGCACTGAGGACAGGGGGTACAATGAGCAGTTCTTC	CASTEDRGYNEQFF
-	-	TRBV20-1	TRBJ2-4	TGCAGTGCTAGAGAAGTTTGGGTTCAGTACTTC	CSAREVWVQYF
few	-	TRBV7-2	TRBJ1-1	TGTGCCAGCAGCTTAGTTCGAGAGAACACTGAAGCTTTCTTT	CASSLVRENTEAFF
many	-	TRBV4-3	TRBJ1-2	TGCGCCAGCAGCCAAGATCCTCCAGCTAACTATGGCTACACCTTC	CASSQDPPANYGYTF